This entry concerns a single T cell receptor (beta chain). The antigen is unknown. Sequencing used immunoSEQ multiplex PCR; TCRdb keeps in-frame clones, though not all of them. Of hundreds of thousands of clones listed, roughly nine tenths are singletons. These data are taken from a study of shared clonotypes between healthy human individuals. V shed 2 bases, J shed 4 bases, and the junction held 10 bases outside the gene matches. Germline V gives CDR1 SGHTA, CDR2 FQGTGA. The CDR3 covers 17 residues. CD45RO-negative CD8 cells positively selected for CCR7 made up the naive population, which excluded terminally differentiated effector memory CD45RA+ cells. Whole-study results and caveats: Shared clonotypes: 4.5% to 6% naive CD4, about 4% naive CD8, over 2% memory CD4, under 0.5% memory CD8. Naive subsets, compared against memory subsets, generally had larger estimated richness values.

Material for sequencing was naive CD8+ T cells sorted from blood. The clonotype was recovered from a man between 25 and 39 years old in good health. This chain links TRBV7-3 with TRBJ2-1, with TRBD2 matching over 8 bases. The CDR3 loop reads CASSLRGGSGTYNEQFF. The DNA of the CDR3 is TGTGCCAGCAGCTTACGGGGTGGTAGCGGGACATACAATGAGCAGTTCTTC.